The clone carrying this T cell receptor (beta chain) was recorded many times. This record comes from a study of CD8 T cells in ankylosing spondylitis. MiXCR, applied by TCRdb to the 5' RACE reads, yields one record per CDR3 protein. The sample yields some 15,000 distinct CDR3 sequences, over 7% seen once. The germline gives CDR1 DFQATT, CDR2 SNEGSKA (reference sequence). The V gene lost 6 bases and the J gene lost 5 bases, with 14 bases spanning the gap. The CDR3 spans 13 residues. The sequence came from a male donor with ankylosing spondylitis or in good health (not recorded which). The gene calls are TRBV20-1 and TRBJ2-1; D perhaps matches TRBD2 (7 bases). The sequenced sample consisted of blood. The chain's CDR3 is CSAGGRINNEQFF. The DNA for the CDR3 is TGCAGTGCCGGGGGGCGGATAAACAATGAGCAGTTCTTC.